Presented here are 21 T cell receptor beta chains from one specimen sequenced in a study of early T cells in non-severe SARS-CoV-2 infection. TCRdb fed the 5' RACE reads into MiXCR, producing one record per CDR3 protein. The top ten clones hold approximately 2.9% of a sample with around 50,000 distinct CDR3 sequences, around 12% of them seen once. The specimen sequenced was whole blood. The receptors shown here come from an adult who was a healthcare worker with PCR-confirmed SARS-CoV-2 infection or an uninfected control (not recorded which).

A few counts support this clonotype. The J gene is TRBJ1-6, the V gene TRBV12-3 or TRBV12-4; unclear D gene. This CDR3 has 14 amino acids. The V and J ends lost 2 bases and 10 bases respectively, with 12 bases between them. The CDR3 spells CASSLSYGKSPLHF. CDR3 DNA sequence: TGTGCCAGCAGTTTAAGCTACGGAAAGTCACCCCTCCACTTT.

At least ten counts were recorded for this clonotype. V gene TRBV11-2 combines with J gene TRBJ2-1, with 12 nucleotides matching TRBD2. CDR3 size: 18 residues. V lost 4 bases, J lost 7 bases, and 14 bases stayed unmatched. From germline, CDR1 is SGHAT and CDR2 FQNNGV. CDR3 sequence reads: CASSSPPASGRAGNEQFF. The CDR3 nucleotides are TGTGCCAGCAGCTCCCCCCCTGCTAGCGGGAGGGCCGGGAATGAGCAGTTCTTC.

This clonotype was observed a few times. The rearrangement joins TRBV7-2 to TRBJ2-1; D might be TRBD1 (5 bases). V was clipped by 5 bases and J by 8 bases, with 16 bases between them. Germline CDR1 reads SGHTA; CDR2 reads FQGNSA. The CDR3 is made up of 14 amino acids. The CDR3 region has the DNA TGTGCCAGCAGCCAAGGGGCCCTTCGGGATGAGCAGTTCTTC. Protein product: CASSQGALRDEQFF.

In this sample, this clonotype turned up many times. This chain connects TRBV5-1 to TRBJ2-4; D remains ambiguous. The V and J ends lost 3 bases and 1 base respectively, with 11 bases between them. Germline CDR1 is SGHRS and CDR2 is YFSETQ. The CDR3 is 15 amino acids. CDR3 DNA sequence: TGCGCCAGCAGCTCGGAATCACCCGCCAAAAACATTCAGTACTTC. Translated: CASSSESPAKNIQYF. Drawing the rest from reference TRBV5-1 and TRBJ2-4, the complete variable domain is KAGVTQTPRYLIKTRGQQVTLSCSPISGHRSVSWYQQTPGQGLQFLFEYFSETQRNKGNFPGRFSGRQFSNSRSEMNVSTLELGDSALYLCASSSESPAKNIQYFGAGTRLSVL.

This clonotype has a count of ten or more. The V call is TRBV30, the J call TRBJ2-1, with 8 positions matching TRBD2. The CDR3 consists of 14 residues. J gave up 5 bases and V 3 bases, and 6 bases lay outside the gene matches. From germline, CDR1 is GTSNPN and CDR2 SVGIG (reference sequence). CDR3 loop: CAWRPSGRNNEQFF. CDR3 nucleotide sequence: TGTGCCTGGAGACCAAGCGGGAGAAACAATGAGCAGTTCTTC.

This CDR3 reads CASRTPGSSNQPQHF. The DNA of the CDR3 is TGTGCCAGCAGGACTCCGGGCAGTAGCAATCAGCCCCAGCATTTT. This chain connects TRBV6-2 or TRBV6-3 to TRBJ1-5; D unresolved. From germline, CDR1 is MNHEY and CDR2 SVGEGT. The CDR3 length is 15 residues. The germline V and J ends were trimmed by 6 bases and 0 bases, with 12 bases remaining between them.

This clonotype was picked up many times. The chain recombines TRBV29-1 with TRBJ2-5; D is ambiguous. Germline V CDR1 and CDR2: SQVTM, ANQGSEA. This CDR3 has 12 amino acids. Trimming removed 6 bases at V and 2 bases at J, with 10 bases between. The CDR3 sequence is CSVVGAQETQYF. CDR3 DNA: TGCAGCGTCGTGGGTGCACAAGAGACCCAGTACTTC.

This clonotype appeared a few times. The chain carries TRBV10-3 and TRBJ2-7; 9 bases agree with TRBD1. From germline, CDR1 is ENHRY and CDR2 SYGVKD. Germline trimming cut 4 bases from V and 2 bases from J; bases unmatched to any gene: 3. This CDR3 has 14 residues. CDR3 residues: CAISGTGAPYEQYF. The CDR3 nucleotides read TGTGCCATCAGTGGGACAGGGGCCCCCTACGAGCAGTACTTC.

The rearrangement uses TRBV19 and TRBJ1-5; 9 bases match TRBD1. The CDR3 totals 15 residues. V shed 6 bases, J shed 5 bases, and the junction held 8 bases outside the gene matches. Germline V gene data show CDR1 as LNHDA and CDR2 as SQIVND (reference sequence). This CDR3 reads CASSATGQGYQPQHF. The CDR3 DNA reads as TGTGCCAGTAGCGCAACAGGACAGGGGTATCAGCCCCAGCATTTT.

This clonotype was recorded at least ten times. V and J are TRBV5-6 and TRBJ1-5; TRBD1 aligns across 9 bases. Germline values: CDR1 SGHDT, CDR2 YYEEEE. V shed 0 bases, J shed 5 bases, and the junction held 3 bases outside the gene matches. CDR3 length: 15 amino acids. DNA for the CDR3: TGTGCCAGCAGCTTGGGACAGGGGGAGTATCAGCCCCAGCATTTT. It is translated as CASSLGQGEYQPQHF.

This chain uses TRBV24-1 with TRBJ1-2; D unresolved. Trimming took off 9 bases at V and 6 bases at J, with 16 bases between the two ends. This CDR3 has 13 residues. Germline-derived CDR1 and CDR2 are KGHDR and SFDVKD. The CDR3 loop reads CATSRNLDDGYTF. CDR3 coding DNA: TGTGCCACCTCACGGAACCTAGACGATGGCTACACCTTC.

This clonotype was detected many times. Germline and junction disagree at one end, which may indicate a read error. For the CDR3, the DNA is TGTGCCAGCAGTTACTCAAGTGCTGCTGTTTGGGATTTC. It encodes CASSYSSAAVWDF. The chain joins TRBV6-5 to TRBJ1-2; D call uncertain. Germline CDR1 MNHEY, CDR2 SVGAGI. This CDR3 spans 13 amino acids.

The rearrangement uses TRBV30 and TRBJ1-3; the match to TRBD1 covers 10 bases. The CDR3 totals 14 residues. CDR1 and CDR2 (germline): GTSNPN, SVGIG (reference sequence). V lost 3 bases to trimming and J lost 4 bases; unmatched junction nucleotides: 3. The DNA of the CDR3 is TGTGCCTGGAGCCTGACAGGGGGCGGAAACACCATATATTTT. Protein product: CAWSLTGGGNTIYF.

This clonotype has a count of ten or more. The genes are TRBV29-1 and TRBJ2-3, with a weak D call TRBD1 (5 bases). Trimming cost V 1 base and J 5 bases, with 7 bases left between them. The germline V gene has CDR1 SQVTM and CDR2 ANQGSEA. CDR3 length equals 12 residues. The CDR3 region has the DNA TGCAGCGTTGAAGGGGGCGAAGATACGCAGTATTTT. Amino acid sequence: CSVEGGEDTQYF.

This clonotype was seen ten or more times. The chain employs TRBV18 and TRBJ2-3; 7 nucleotides match TRBD1. The V segment lost 3 bases and the J segment 4 bases; nucleotides outside the gene matches: 4. The CDR3 runs 14 residues. Germline V gives CDR1 KGHSH, CDR2 LQKENI. The CDR3 sequence is CASSPNRGSDTQYF. The CDR3 coding sequence is TGTGCCAGCTCACCCAACAGGGGTTCAGATACGCAGTATTTT.

This chain joins TRBV29-1 and TRBJ2-5; maybe TRBD2 (5 bases). V was cut by 4 bases and J by 4 bases, with 13 bases left in between. There are 13 residues in the CDR3. CDR1 SQVTM and CDR2 ANQGSEA come from the germline V gene. The CDR3 region is CSVGYSGGETQYF. CDR3 bases: TGCAGCGTTGGGTACAGTGGAGGAGAGACCCAGTACTTC.

This clonotype was picked up a small number of times. CDR3 residues: CAIGDGGGSLNEQFF. DNA of the CDR3: TGTGCCATCGGGGATGGTGGCGGGAGCTTGAATGAGCAGTTCTTC. The gene calls are TRBV10-3 and TRBJ2-1; 7 bases line up with TRBD2. Looked up from germline, CDR1 is ENHRY and CDR2 is SYGVKD. This CDR3 is built from 15 residues. The V segment lost 8 bases and the J segment 7 bases; nucleotides outside the gene matches: 14.

This clonotype was detected only a few times. V is TRBV5-6 and J is TRBJ2-3; possible D gene TRBD1, 5 bases. The germline V gene has CDR1 SGHDT and CDR2 YYEEEE. The length of the CDR3 is 13 residues. V lost 4 bases, J lost 5 bases, and 11 bases lay in between. Written as DNA, the CDR3 is TGTGCCAGCAGCCTAGACAGCCTAGATACGCAGTATTTT. Translated: CASSLDSLDTQYF.

In this sample, this clonotype turned up a few times. The V and J genes are TRBV28 and TRBJ2-2; no reliable D call. The CDR3 extends over 12 amino acids. CDR1 is MDHEN, CDR2 SYDVKM, per germline. The germline V and J ends were trimmed by 5 bases and 7 bases, with 8 bases remaining between them. The CDR3 loop is CASSAMGGELFF. DNA for the CDR3: TGTGCCAGCAGTGCCATGGGCGGGGAGCTGTTTTTT.

This clonotype was observed a handful of times. V gene TRBV29-1 combines with J gene TRBJ1-2; tentative D call: TRBD1 (5 bases). Per germline, CDR1 SQVTM and CDR2 ANQGSEA. The CDR3 extends over 10 amino acids. V was trimmed by 3 bases and J by 8 bases, leaving 7 bases between them. The CDR3 DNA sequence: TGCAGCGTTGACAGGGACGGCTACACCTTC. It specifies CSVDRDGYTF.

This clonotype was observed a single time. J is TRBJ2-7 and V is TRBV28, with unresolved D. Trimming removed 6 bases from V and 0 bases from J, with 15 bases in between. CDR3 length equals 15 residues. Looked up from germline, CDR1 is MDHEN and CDR2 is SYDVKM. The CDR3 bases are TGTGCCAGCAGACGCCCTAGGGTTGCCTCCTACGAGCAGTACTTC. It encodes CASRRPRVASYEQYF.